This TCR beta chain was documented in a study of TIL therapy for anti-PD-1-resistant metastatic lung cancer (dated by TCRdb to the early 2020s). Broadly, across the study: Tumors were harvested prior to any PD-1/PD-L1 blockade, after which nivolumab was administered to patients, and lymphodepletion, expanded TIL infusion and IL-2 were given to patients who progressed. Among the enrolled patients, the median age was approximately 56 years (range roughly 35-75), and the median tumor PD-L1 proportion score was around 5.6%. Most of the cohort had lung adenocarcinoma, including a few EGFR-mutant tumors and two ALK-rearranged tumors, and half of the patients were either current or former smokers. Across the cohort, whole-exome sequencing showed a median non-synonymous tumor mutation burden of around 1.4 mutations per megabase. Clonotypes were tracked across tumor, expanded TIL product and serial blood samples by T cell receptor beta sequencing of tumor and peripheral blood. The paper's findings and limits, for the study overall: Infused TIL clonotypes partially replaced the baseline peripheral repertoire then decayed over months, with no apparent association between persistence and response. The study protocol defined all tumor marker inferences as exploratory. Because the cohort was highly selected, with more treatment-naive, never-smoker and oncogene-addicted patients than is typical, generalizability is limited.

As concerns this clone: It lacks a known antigen. The record has no base qualities; no much larger clone is one base away.

The time point label here, explained by the study, means: pre-treatment sample, taken before nivolumab and TIL therapy. Adults with stage 4 NSCLC were enrolled in a dual-center phase I trial from late 2017 to January 2020. The samples were drawn from an open-label, single-arm phase I trial testing tumor-infiltrating lymphocyte therapy combined with nivolumab in advanced non-small cell lung cancer. Blood mononuclear cells were isolated from EDTA tubes by Ficoll gradient and were snap-frozen as pellets, and DNA was extracted with a Qiagen mini-prep kit. Per the germline V gene, ENHRY is the CDR1 and SYGVKD is the CDR2. From cysteine to phenylalanine, the CDR3 is 18 amino acids long. Only CDR3 DNA is held: 54 bases, read in frame from base 1. Relative to germline, V is missing 9 bases and J is missing 1 base, with 15 bases of the junction outside any gene match. TCR beta CDR3 regions were amplified from genomic DNA by bias-controlled multiplex PCR with the immunoSEQ v3 hsTCRB kit. The TCR libraries were sequenced on an Illumina NextSeq 500 to roughly 1.8 million read pairs for survey level or about 4.5-6 million read pairs for deep level. The original pipeline was this. Clonality was reported by immunoSEQ Analyzer software, which also assigned V, D and J genes and filtered out non-productive sequences. Repertoires were compared by productive Simpson clonality and by the Morisita overlap index of productive TRB rearrangements between infused TIL and blood. Absolute clonotype counts in blood were estimated as lymphocyte count times CD3+ fraction times the clone's productive frequency. What TCRdb holds here is the immuneACCESS table cut down to in-frame rearrangements. Part of the clones is not present; checked against another copy, under half of the missing clones reflect an unresolved V gene, and the others are unexplained. That table is the source of V, J and clone size, and D and trimming were worked out from the DNA. Present in this sample are tens of thousands of clones, around 87% of which were seen just once. About 2.5% of the sample lies in the top ten.

The specimen was blood, collected at baseline. The rearrangement joined TRBV10-3 to TRBJ2-2; a stretch of 9 junction bases matches TRBD1. This clonotype was sampled from a person between 30 and 79 years old with non-small cell lung cancer. Read as DNA, the sequence is TGTGCCATGACGTTAGAAGCTTGGGGACAGGGGAACACCGGGGAGCTGTTTTTT. It translates to CAMTLEAWGQGNTGELFF.